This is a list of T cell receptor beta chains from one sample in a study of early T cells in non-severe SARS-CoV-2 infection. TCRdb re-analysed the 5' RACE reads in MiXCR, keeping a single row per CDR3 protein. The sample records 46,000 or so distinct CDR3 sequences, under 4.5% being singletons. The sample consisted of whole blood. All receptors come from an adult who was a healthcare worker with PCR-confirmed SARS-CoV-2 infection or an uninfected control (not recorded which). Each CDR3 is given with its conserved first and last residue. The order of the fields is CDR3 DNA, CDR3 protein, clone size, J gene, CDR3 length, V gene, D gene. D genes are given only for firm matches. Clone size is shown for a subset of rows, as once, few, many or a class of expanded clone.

TGCGCCAGCAGCTTGGCGGCAGGGATTACCTACGAGCAGTACTTC | CASSLAAGITYEQYF | many | TRBJ2-7 | 15 | TRBV5-1 | .
TGTGCCAGCAGCTTAAGGACAGGGCTAGGCAATGAGCAGTTCTTC | CASSLRTGLGNEQFF | many | TRBJ2-1 | 15 | TRBV7-9 | TRBD1
TGCAGCCATGGAGGGCATGAGCAGTTCTTC | CSHGGHEQFF | few | TRBJ2-1 | 10 | TRBV29-1 | .
TGCAGTGCGAAAGACAGGGCCGCTAATGAAAAACTGTTTTTT | CSAKDRAANEKLFF | many | TRBJ1-4 | 14 | TRBV20-1 | TRBD1
TGTGCCAGCAGTTGGGGACAGGGAGTGTACGAGCAGTACTTC | CASSWGQGVYEQYF | many | TRBJ2-7 | 14 | TRBV12-3/TRBV12-4 | TRBD1
TGTGCCAGCAGCCAAGATCGGAGCGGTTACAATGAGCAGTTCTTC | CASSQDRSGYNEQFF | many | TRBJ2-1 | 15 | TRBV14 | .
TGTGCCAGCAGCATCGGGACAGTTTATATGAACACTGAAGCTTTCTTT | CASSIGTVYMNTEAFF | . | TRBJ1-1 | 16 | TRBV13 | TRBD1
TGCGCCAGCAGCTTCGCCCAGGGATACGAGCAGTACTTC | CASSFAQGYEQYF | many | TRBJ2-7 | 13 | TRBV5-1 | .
TGTGCCAGCAGCCCCAGGGGAGGCAACAATGAGCAGTTCTTC | CASSPRGGNNEQFF | many | TRBJ2-1 | 14 | TRBV27 | .
TGTGCCAGCAGTGACTCGTCTAGCACAGATACGCAGTATTTT | CASSDSSSTDTQYF | many | TRBJ2-3 | 14 | TRBV6-4 | .
TGCGCCAGCAGCACCAACAGGGGGAACGAGCAGTACTTC | CASSTNRGNEQYF | many | TRBJ2-7 | 13 | TRBV5-1 | TRBD1
TGTGCCAGCAGCTTAGGTCCGAACACTGAAGCTTTCTTT | CASSLGPNTEAFF | many | TRBJ1-1 | 13 | TRBV11-2 | .
TGTGCCAGCAGTTTAGCGATGGGGGTATTCGGTGAAAAACTGTTTTTT | CASSLAMGVFGEKLFF | few | TRBJ1-4 | 16 | TRBV12-3/TRBV12-4 | .
TGCGCCAGCAGCGAAGGAGCGTTATACACTGAAGCTTTCTTT | CASSEGALYTEAFF | many | TRBJ1-1 | 14 | TRBV5-1 | .
TGTGCCACCAGTGATCCCTGGACAGTTCCTCGCTCTGGGGCCAACGTCCTGACTTTC | CATSDPWTVPRSGANVLTF | many | TRBJ2-6 | 19 | TRBV24-1 | .
TGTGCCAGCAGTTTCTTCGGAACTTCCTACGAGCAGTACTTC | CASSFFGTSYEQYF | many | TRBJ2-7 | 14 | TRBV27 | .
TGTGCCAGCAGCCCCGGGGGCAGCTTCACAGATACGCAGTATTTT | CASSPGGSFTDTQYF | . | TRBJ2-3 | 15 | TRBV9 | .
TGCAGCGCGGCGGGGGCCTACAATGAGCAGTTCTTC | CSAAGAYNEQFF | few | TRBJ2-1 | 12 | TRBV29-1 | TRBD2
TGTGCCAGCAGCGTAGCTTCCCGCAGCACTGAAGCTTTCTTT | CASSVASRSTEAFF | many | TRBJ1-1 | 14 | TRBV9 | .
TGCGCCAGCAGCTTGGAAGGGCCGAGTTCAGCTTTCTTT | CASSLEGPSSAFF | many | TRBJ1-1 | 13 | TRBV5-1 | .
TGCAGTGCTAGGGTGCTAGACTCAATTTACAATGAGCAGTTCTTC | CSARVLDSIYNEQFF | many | TRBJ2-1 | 15 | TRBV20-1 | .
TGTGCCAGCAGCTATGGGGGCTCTGGAAACACCATATATTTT | CASSYGGSGNTIYF | . | TRBJ1-3 | 14 | TRBV7-9 | .
TGTGCCAGCTCACCCTATAGTGAGACCCAGTACTTC | CASSPYSETQYF | . | TRBJ2-5 | 12 | TRBV18 | .
TGCAGTGCTGCACGCTCGGGGAAGCGGGGCAGAGATACGCAGTATTTT | CSAARSGKRGRDTQYF | many | TRBJ2-3 | 16 | TRBV20-1 | TRBD2
TGTGCCAGCAGTCCGACAGGGACTGTAAGGGATGGCTACACCTTC | CASSPTGTVRDGYTF | many | TRBJ1-2 | 15 | TRBV2 | TRBD1
TGTGCCAGCAGCTTAACGGCGGGAGGAGCCGGGGAGCTGTTTTTT | CASSLTAGGAGELFF | many | TRBJ2-2 | 15 | TRBV7-9 | TRBD2
TGTGCCAGCAGCCAAGAACCTCAACTAGCGGCGAACACCGGGGAGCTGTTTTTT | CASSQEPQLAANTGELFF | many | TRBJ2-2 | 18 | TRBV4-2 | TRBD2
TGTGCCAGCAGCTTAGCAGATCGGGGCCAGCCCCAGCATTTT | CASSLADRGQPQHF | many | TRBJ1-5 | 14 | TRBV7-2 | .
TGTGCCAGCAGTGAAGACAACACCGGGGAGCTGTTTTTT | CASSEDNTGELFF | many | TRBJ2-2 | 13 | TRBV2 | .
TGTGCCATCAGTGAGAGGACTTATAGCTACGAGCAGTACTTC | CAISERTYSYEQYF | many | TRBJ2-7 | 14 | TRBV10-3 | .
TGTGCCAGCTCACCACGAGGGACAGGGTTCGGTCAGCCCCAGCATTTT | CASSPRGTGFGQPQHF | many | TRBJ1-5 | 16 | TRBV18 | TRBD1
TGTGCCAGCTCACCACCTCTCAGTACGCAGTATTTT | CASSPPLSTQYF | many | TRBJ2-3 | 12 | TRBV18 | .
TGTGCCAGCAGCCAAATACCCCAGGGGAGTAGTGAAGCTTTCTTT | CASSQIPQGSSEAFF | many | TRBJ1-1 | 15 | TRBV11-3 | .
TGTGCCAGTACCACGGGACTAGCCCACAATGAGCAGTTCTTC | CASTTGLAHNEQFF | . | TRBJ2-1 | 14 | TRBV19 | TRBD2
TGTGCCAGCAGCCCCGTCGGGGGGTTCACCGGGGAGCTGTTTTTT | CASSPVGGFTGELFF | many | TRBJ2-2 | 15 | TRBV7-8 | TRBD2
TGTGCCAGCAGCCAGGAGGGTACCTTCTATGGCTACACCTTC | CASSQEGTFYGYTF | many | TRBJ1-2 | 14 | TRBV3-1 | .
TGTGCCAGCAGCGAGGATTCTGTCGAGCAGTACTTC | CASSEDSVEQYF | many | TRBJ2-7 | 12 | TRBV5-4 | .
TGTGCCAGCAGCTTAGTCGCGGTAGATACGCAGTATTTT | CASSLVAVDTQYF | many | TRBJ2-3 | 13 | TRBV7-8 | .
TGCAGTGCTCTTCTAGCGGGGGGGCCATCGCGATTCTCCTACGAGCAGTACTTC | CSALLAGGPSRFSYEQYF | many | TRBJ2-7 | 18 | TRBV20-1 | TRBD2
TGTGCCAGCAGCTTCCGTCGACTAGCGGGGCAAGAGACCCAGTACTTC | CASSFRRLAGQETQYF | many | TRBJ2-5 | 16 | TRBV7-8 | TRBD2
TGTGCCAGCAGCGCCGGCGACAGTTCCTATGGCTACACCTTC | CASSAGDSSYGYTF | many | TRBJ1-2 | 14 | TRBV9 | .
TGCAGTGCCTCCAGGGACCCTTCCTACGAGCAGTACTTC | CSASRDPSYEQYF | many | TRBJ2-7 | 13 | TRBV20-1 | .
TGTGCCTGGGATCCTAGACGGTCGACTAGCGGGAGGGACCCCTACGAGCAGTACTTC | CAWDPRRSTSGRDPYEQYF | many | TRBJ2-7 | 19 | TRBV30 | TRBD2
TGTGCCAGCAGTTTACGATCTGGGGTGGAGGAGCAGTACTTC | CASSLRSGVEEQYF | many | TRBJ2-7 | 14 | TRBV12-3/TRBV12-4 | .
TGCAGCGTTGAAGGGACAGCTAGCACAGATACGCAGTATTTT | CSVEGTASTDTQYF | many | TRBJ2-3 | 14 | TRBV29-1 | .
TGTGCCAGCAGCTTCGCTCAGACGAACACCGGGGAGCTGTTTTTT | CASSFAQTNTGELFF | medium-sized | TRBJ2-2 | 15 | TRBV7-9 | .
TGTGCCAGCAGCTCACTAGTGGGCCGGTGGTACGAGCAGTACTTC | CASSSLVGRWYEQYF | many | TRBJ2-7 | 15 | TRBV11-2 | .
TGTGCCAGCACCCAACCCGGGGGGGAGAAGCAGTACTTC | CASTQPGGEKQYF | many | TRBJ2-7 | 13 | TRBV28 | TRBD2